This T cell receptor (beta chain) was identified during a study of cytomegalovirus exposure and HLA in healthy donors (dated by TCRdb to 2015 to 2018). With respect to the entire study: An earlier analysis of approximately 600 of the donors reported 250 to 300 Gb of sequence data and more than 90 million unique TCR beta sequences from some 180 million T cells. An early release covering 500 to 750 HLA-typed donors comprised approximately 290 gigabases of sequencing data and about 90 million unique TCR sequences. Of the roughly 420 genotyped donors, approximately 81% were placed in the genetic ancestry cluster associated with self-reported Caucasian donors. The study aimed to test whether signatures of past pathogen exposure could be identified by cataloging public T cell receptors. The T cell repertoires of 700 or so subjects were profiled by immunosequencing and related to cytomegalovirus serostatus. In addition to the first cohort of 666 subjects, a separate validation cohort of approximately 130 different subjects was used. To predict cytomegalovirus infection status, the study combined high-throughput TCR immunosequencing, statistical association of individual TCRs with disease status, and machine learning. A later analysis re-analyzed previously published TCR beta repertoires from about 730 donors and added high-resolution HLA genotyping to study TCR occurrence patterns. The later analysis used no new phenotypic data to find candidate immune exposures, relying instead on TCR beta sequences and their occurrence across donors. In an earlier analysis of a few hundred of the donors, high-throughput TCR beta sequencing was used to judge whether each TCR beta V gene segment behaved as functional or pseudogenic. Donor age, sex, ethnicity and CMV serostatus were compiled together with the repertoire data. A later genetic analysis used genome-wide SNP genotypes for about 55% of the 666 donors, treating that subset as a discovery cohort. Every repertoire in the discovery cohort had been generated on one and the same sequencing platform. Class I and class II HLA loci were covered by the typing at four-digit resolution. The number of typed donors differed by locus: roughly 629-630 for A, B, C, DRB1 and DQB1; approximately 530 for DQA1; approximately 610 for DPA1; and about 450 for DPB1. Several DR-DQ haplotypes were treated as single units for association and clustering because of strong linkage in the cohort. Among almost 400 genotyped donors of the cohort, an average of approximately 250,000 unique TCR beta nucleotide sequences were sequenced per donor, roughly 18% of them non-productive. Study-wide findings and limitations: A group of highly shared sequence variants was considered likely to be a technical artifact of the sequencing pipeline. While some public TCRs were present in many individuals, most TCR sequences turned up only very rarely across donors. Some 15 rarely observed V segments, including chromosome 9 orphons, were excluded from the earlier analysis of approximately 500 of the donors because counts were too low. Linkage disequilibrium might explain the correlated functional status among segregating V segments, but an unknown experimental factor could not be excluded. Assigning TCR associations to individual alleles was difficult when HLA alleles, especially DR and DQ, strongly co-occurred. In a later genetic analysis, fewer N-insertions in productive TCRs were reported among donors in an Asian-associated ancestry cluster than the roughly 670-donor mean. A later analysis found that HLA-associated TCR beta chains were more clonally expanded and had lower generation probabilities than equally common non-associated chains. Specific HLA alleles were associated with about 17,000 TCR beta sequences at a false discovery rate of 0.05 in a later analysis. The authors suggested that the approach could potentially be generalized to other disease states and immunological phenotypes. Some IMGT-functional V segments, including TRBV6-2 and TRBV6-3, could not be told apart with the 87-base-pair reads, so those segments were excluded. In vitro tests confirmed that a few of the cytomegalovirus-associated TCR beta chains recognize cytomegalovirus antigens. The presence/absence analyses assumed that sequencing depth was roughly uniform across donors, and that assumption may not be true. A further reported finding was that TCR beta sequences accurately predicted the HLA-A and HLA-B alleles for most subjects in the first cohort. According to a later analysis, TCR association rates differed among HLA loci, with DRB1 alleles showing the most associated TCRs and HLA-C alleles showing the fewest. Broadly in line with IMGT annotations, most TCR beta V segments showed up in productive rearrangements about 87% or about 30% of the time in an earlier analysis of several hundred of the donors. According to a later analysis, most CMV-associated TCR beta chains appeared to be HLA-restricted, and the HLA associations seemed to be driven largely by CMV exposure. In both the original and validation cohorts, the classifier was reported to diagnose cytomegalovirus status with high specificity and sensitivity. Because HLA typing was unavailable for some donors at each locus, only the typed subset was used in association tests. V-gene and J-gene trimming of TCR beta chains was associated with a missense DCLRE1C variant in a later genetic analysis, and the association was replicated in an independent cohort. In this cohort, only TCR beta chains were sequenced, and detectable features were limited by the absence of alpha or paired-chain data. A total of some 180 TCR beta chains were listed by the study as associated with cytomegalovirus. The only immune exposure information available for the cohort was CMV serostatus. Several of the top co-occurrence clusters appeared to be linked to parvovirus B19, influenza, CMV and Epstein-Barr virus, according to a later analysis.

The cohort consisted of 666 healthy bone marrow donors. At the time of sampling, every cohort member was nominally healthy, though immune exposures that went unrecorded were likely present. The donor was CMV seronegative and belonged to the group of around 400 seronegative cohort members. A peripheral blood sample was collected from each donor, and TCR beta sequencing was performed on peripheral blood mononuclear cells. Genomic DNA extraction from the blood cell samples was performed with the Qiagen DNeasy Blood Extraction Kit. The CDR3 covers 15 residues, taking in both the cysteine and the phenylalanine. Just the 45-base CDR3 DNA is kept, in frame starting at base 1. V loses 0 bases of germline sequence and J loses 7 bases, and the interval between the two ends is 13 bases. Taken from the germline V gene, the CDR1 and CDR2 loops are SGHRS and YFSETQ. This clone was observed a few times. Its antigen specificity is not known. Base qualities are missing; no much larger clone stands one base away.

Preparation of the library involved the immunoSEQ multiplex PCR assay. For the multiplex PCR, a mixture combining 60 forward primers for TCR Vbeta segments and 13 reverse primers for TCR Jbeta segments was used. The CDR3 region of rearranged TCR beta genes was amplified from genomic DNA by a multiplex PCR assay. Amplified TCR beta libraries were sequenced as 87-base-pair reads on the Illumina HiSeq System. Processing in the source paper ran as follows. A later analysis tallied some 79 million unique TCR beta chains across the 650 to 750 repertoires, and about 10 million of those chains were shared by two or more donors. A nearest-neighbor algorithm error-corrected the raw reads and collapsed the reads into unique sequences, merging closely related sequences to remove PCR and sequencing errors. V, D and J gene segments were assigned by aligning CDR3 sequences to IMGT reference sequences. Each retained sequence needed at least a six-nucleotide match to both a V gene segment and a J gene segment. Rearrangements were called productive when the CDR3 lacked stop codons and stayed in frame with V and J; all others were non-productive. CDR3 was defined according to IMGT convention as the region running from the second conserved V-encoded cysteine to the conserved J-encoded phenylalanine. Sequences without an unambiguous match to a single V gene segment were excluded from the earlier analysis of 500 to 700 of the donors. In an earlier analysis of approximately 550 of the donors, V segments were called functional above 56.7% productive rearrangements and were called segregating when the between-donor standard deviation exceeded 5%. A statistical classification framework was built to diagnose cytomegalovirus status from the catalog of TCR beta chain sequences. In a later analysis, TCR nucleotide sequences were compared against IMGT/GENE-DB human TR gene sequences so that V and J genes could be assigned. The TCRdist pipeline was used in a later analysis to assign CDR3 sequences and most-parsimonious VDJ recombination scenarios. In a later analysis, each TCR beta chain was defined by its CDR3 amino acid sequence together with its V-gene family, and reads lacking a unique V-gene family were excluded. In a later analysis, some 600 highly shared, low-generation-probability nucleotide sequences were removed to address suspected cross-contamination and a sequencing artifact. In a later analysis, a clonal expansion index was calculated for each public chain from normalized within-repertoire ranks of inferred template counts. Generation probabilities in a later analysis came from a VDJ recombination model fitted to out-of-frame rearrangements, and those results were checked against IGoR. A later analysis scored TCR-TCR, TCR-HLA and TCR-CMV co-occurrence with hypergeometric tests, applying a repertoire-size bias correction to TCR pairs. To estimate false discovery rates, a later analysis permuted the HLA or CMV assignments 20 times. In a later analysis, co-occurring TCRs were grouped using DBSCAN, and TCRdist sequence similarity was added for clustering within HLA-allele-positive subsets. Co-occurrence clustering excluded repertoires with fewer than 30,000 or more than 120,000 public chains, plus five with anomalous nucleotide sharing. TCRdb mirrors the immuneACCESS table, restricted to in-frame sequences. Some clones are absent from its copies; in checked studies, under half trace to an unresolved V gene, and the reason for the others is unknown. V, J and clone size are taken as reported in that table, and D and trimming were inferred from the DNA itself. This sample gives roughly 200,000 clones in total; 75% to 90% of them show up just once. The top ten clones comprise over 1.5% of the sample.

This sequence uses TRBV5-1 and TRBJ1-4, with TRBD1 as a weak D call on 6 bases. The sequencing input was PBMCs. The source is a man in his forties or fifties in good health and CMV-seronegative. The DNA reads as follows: TGCGCCAGCAGCTTGGTGGCAGGGGTCGGTGAAAAACTGTTTTTT. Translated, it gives CASSLVAGVGEKLFF.